The 13 T cell receptor beta chains reported below all come from one sample, sequenced in a study of cytomegalovirus exposure and HLA in healthy donors. Primers for the PCR totalled 60 Vbeta and 13 Jbeta. Data came from immunoSEQ multiplex PCR; TCRdb stores just in-frame clones and leaves some out. The sample contains around 150,000 clones, about 80% of which appear only once. The sample taken for sequencing was PBMCs. All receptors come from a man aged 25 to 40 in good health.

This clone has just one count. The rearrangement links TRBV9 to TRBJ2-3, with TRBD2 as a possible D gene (5 bases). This CDR3 contains 12 residues. The V end was cut by 3 bases, the J end by 6 bases, with 8 bases between. The germline V gene has CDR1 SGDLS and CDR2 YYNGEE. CDR3 in amino acids: CASSAQRDTQYF. In DNA form, the CDR3 reads TGTGCCAGCAGCGCCCAGCGGGATACGCAGTATTTT.

The gene calls are TRBV10-3 and TRBJ2-1, with D possibly being TRBD2 (5 bases). Germline CDR1 ENHRY, CDR2 SYGVKD. With 6 bases removed from V and 6 bases from J, the gap between germline ends came to 12 bases. The CDR3 length is 13 residues. CDR3 sequence: CAIRANSANEQFF. The DNA of the CDR3 is TGTGCCATCAGAGCCAATAGCGCCAATGAGCAGTTCTTC.

The chain links TRBV27 to TRBJ1-2; 11 bases are a match to TRBD1. CDR1 is MNHEY and CDR2 is SMNVEV in the germline V gene (reference sequence). Germline trimming cut 2 bases from V and 1 base from J; bases unmatched to any gene: 3. The CDR3 totals 16 residues. The CDR3 region has the DNA TGTGCCAGCAGTTTAACCGGGACAGGGGGTAACTATGGCTACACCTTC. It is translated as CASSLTGTGGNYGYTF.

V gene TRBV7-2 combines with J gene TRBJ2-7; the match to TRBD2 covers 7 bases. J lost 9 bases, V lost 2 bases, and 19 bases had no gene match. This CDR3 has 17 residues. Germline loops: CDR1 SGHTA, CDR2 FQGNSA. The CDR3 DNA is TGTGCCAGCAGCTTATTGGCACAGCAGCGGGAACGGGCAGGGCAGTACTTC. It yields the protein CASSLLAQQRERAGQYF.

This chain connects TRBV11-3 to TRBJ2-3, with 8 bases identical to TRBD1. Unmatched junction bases numbered 9, after V lost 9 bases and J lost 1 base. The CDR3 spans 15 residues. CDR1 is SGHNT and CDR2 is YENEEA in the germline V gene. In DNA, the CDR3 is TGTGCCAGTCCCCCGTCGGACAGGGGCACAGATACGCAGTATTTT. Its protein product is CASPPSDRGTDTQYF. The full variable domain, with the rest looked up from reference TRBV11-3 and TRBJ2-3, is EAGVVQSPRYKIIEKKQPVAFWCNPISGHNTLYWYLQNLGQGPELLIRYENEEAVDDSQLPKDRFSAERLKGVDSTLKIQPAELGDSAVYLCASPPSDRGTDTQYFGPGTRLTVL.

This clone occurred once. The genes are TRBV27 and TRBJ2-7; 8 nucleotides align to TRBD2. Trimming cost V 3 bases and J 2 bases; bases outside gene matches: 3. Germline V gene sequence: CDR1 MNHEY, CDR2 SMNVEV (reference sequence). The CDR3 contains 14 residues. This CDR3 reads CASSFSGIPYEQYF. CDR3 DNA sequence: TGTGCCAGCAGTTTTAGCGGGATTCCCTACGAGCAGTACTTC.

As regards this clone: The identical CDR3 is also encoded by other nucleotide sequences in the sample. The chain joins TRBV6-4 to TRBJ2-6; possibly TRBD1 for D (6 bases). The CDR3 covers 16 residues. Germline assignment: CDR1 MRHNA and CDR2 SNTAGT. The V end was cut by 4 bases, the J end by 1 base, with 11 bases between. The CDR3 region has the DNA TGTGCCAGCAGTGCCAAAACAGGGTCTGGGGCCAACGTCCTGACTTTC. The encoded protein is CASSAKTGSGANVLTF.

The chain links TRBV27 to TRBJ2-3; 10 bases agree with TRBD2. The germline gives CDR1 MNHEY, CDR2 SMNVEV (reference sequence). The CDR3 sequence is 18 residues long. J was trimmed by 3 bases and V by 6 bases; bases with no gene match: 15. This CDR3 reads CASSPPPGLAILTDTQYF. As DNA, the CDR3 is TGTGCCAGCAGCCCACCCCCGGGACTAGCGATATTGACAGATACGCAGTATTTT.

V and J are TRBV10-3 and TRBJ2-7, with 7 bases fitting TRBD1. Trimming cost V 4 bases and J 5 bases; bases outside gene matches: 5. The CDR3 covers 13 residues. CDR1 is ENHRY, CDR2 SYGVKD, per germline. The DNA of the CDR3 is TGTGCCATCAGTGCCGGGACAGTCGACGAGCAGTACTTC. As protein: CAISAGTVDEQYF.

The gene calls are TRBV6-5 and TRBJ1-5; a weak D match, TRBD1 (5 bases). This CDR3 region has 14 residues. Germline V gene lookup returns CDR1 MNHEY and CDR2 SVGAGI. The ends were cut back, 0 bases at V and 5 bases at J, with 8 bases in the middle. CDR3 loop: CASSYSRGDQPQHF. For the CDR3, the DNA is TGTGCCAGCAGTTACTCAAGGGGCGATCAGCCCCAGCATTTT.

The chain combines TRBV13 with TRBJ1-2; 8 bases are a match to TRBD1. Per germline, CDR1 PRHDT and CDR2 FYEKMQ (reference sequence). This CDR3 is 12 amino acids long. Trimming cost V 5 bases and J 4 bases; bases outside gene matches: 0. As DNA, the CDR3 is TGTGCCAGCAGCGGGACAGGCTATGGCTACACCTTC. Translation: CASSGTGYGYTF.

The chain couples TRBV7-3 to TRBJ1-2; weak D call: TRBD1 (6 bases). The germline gives CDR1 SGHTA, CDR2 FQGTGA. The CDR3 totals 13 residues. The V gene lost 5 bases and the J gene lost 6 bases, with 13 bases spanning the gap. In nucleotides, the CDR3 is TGTGCCAGCAGCCCTACAGGGCCTGATGGCTACACCTTC. Translated: CASSPTGPDGYTF.

In its sample, this clone was seen a few times. V and J are TRBV2 and TRBJ2-1; D is ambiguous. The V end was cut by 0 bases, the J end by 1 base, with 7 bases between. The CDR3 extends over 15 amino acids. Germline loops: CDR1 SNHLY, CDR2 FYNNEI. CDR3 bases: TGTGCCAGCAGTGAAGCGCAAGCGTCCTACAATGAGCAGTTCTTC. Translation gives CASSEAQASYNEQFF.